This T cell receptor (beta chain) emerged from a study of shared clonotypes between healthy human individuals. The authors split each subset's genomic DNA evenly across several immunoSEQ plates. This table comes from immunoSEQ multiplex PCR, and its TCRdb copy is limited to in-frame clones, with some not included. The sample holds roughly 380,000 clones, just over 95% seen once. The V and J ends lost 0 bases and 0 bases respectively, with 3 bases between them. This CDR3 region has 14 residues. CDR1 MGHRA and CDR2 YSYEKL come from the germline V gene. The TCR was taken from a man younger than 45 in good health. The V gene is TRBV4-1, the J gene TRBJ1-3, with D unclear. What was sequenced was memory CD8+ T cells sorted from blood. Subset specified: CD45RO+ cells pooled with CCR7-negative TemRA cells. The CDR3 region is CASSQDNSGNTIYF. For the CDR3, the DNA is TGCGCCAGCAGCCAAGACAACTCTGGAAACACCATATATTTT.